Sequencing of this T cell receptor (beta chain) was carried out in a study of T cells in narcolepsy. Across the study: Donors had narcolepsy type 1 or type 2, or were healthy controls. General study findings and limits: Autoreactive clonotypes reportedly recurred in blood of same and different patients, not controls. No autoreactive T cell clone sequences appeared in some memory CD4+ repertoires. HCRT-specific and TRIB2-specific autoreactive clonotypes appeared among same-patient CSF and blood CD4+ clonotypes.

Data came from immunoSEQ multiplex PCR; TCRdb stores just in-frame clones and leaves some out. The table shows about 22,000 clones, with around 81% occurring only once. V lost 6 bases to trimming and J lost 7 bases, with 13 bases between them. CDR1 is ENHRY and CDR2 is SYGVKD in the germline V gene. This CDR3 contains 14 residues. This clone was counted a single time. What it recognizes is unknown. The sequenced sample consisted of memory (CD45RA-) CD4+ T cells from blood. The sequence derives from a human donor in good health. The chain uses TRBV10-3 and TRBJ1-6; TRBD1 is a possible D gene (5 bases). As DNA, the CDR3 is TGTGCCATCAGGGGGGATTCAGAGAATTCACCCCTCCACTTT. This gives the protein CAIRGDSENSPLHF.